The entry that follows covers one T cell receptor (beta chain) sequence. Its antigen is undetermined. This record belongs to a study of T-cell memory formation after mild COVID-19. Study background: TCR clusters largely stayed donor specific. General study results and limits: Contracting clones, day 15 to 85, had balanced CD4/CD8, and later expanders favored CD4+. Cross-reactive memory apparently joined, as some responding clones appeared in pre-infection memory.

Constant-segment primers were used for 5'RACE, and the resulting TCR alpha and TCR beta cDNA libraries carried sample barcodes and UMIs. TCRdb re-called the 5' RACE reads with MiXCR, one entry per CDR3 protein. In the table there are 150,000 to 200,000 distinct CDR3 sequences, 9.5% to 13% of which are singletons. The CDR3 has 15 residues. In germline, CDR1 is ENHRY, CDR2 SYGVKD. Trimming stripped 2 bases from V and 7 bases from J, with 17 bases between. The sequencing sample was made of PBMCs or a T cell subset sorted from them (not recorded which). This rearrangement joins TRBV10-3 to TRBJ1-2; no definite D call. The TCR originated in a man aged 18 to 29 who had mild COVID-19 (a few samples of this study predate the infection). Cell type and time point are not known. The CDR3 DNA reads TGTGCCATCAGTGAGGTCCAAGATGGGGAACGTGGCTACACCTTC. This sequence encodes CAISEVQDGERGYTF.